The 18 T cell receptor beta chains below all came from one sample that was sequenced in a study of T-cell reconstitution after alpha-beta-depleted transplantation in children. Preparation of the TCRbeta library involved a method that used unique molecular identifiers. Using its own MiXCR run on the PCR reads, TCRdb lists one record per CDR3 protein. The data show around 71,000 distinct CDR3 sequences, 6% to 8.5% seen once. The sample consisted of PBMCs from the stem cell graft donor, taken from the stem cell graft. Receptors were obtained from a human donor who donated a stem cell graft to a child with acute lymphoblastic leukemia.

This clonotype was found many times. This sequence joins TRBV12-3 or TRBV12-4 and TRBJ2-6; D ambiguous. The CDR3 has 15 amino acids. V lost 7 bases to trimming and J lost 4 bases, with 14 bases between them. In nucleotides, the CDR3 is TGTGCCAGCACCCCTAGTCCGTCGGGGGCCAACGTCCTGACTTTC. Translation: CASTPSPSGANVLTF.

This rearrangement joins TRBV6-2 or TRBV6-3 to TRBJ2-1; D gene ambiguous. Germline CDR1 MNHEY, CDR2 SVGEGT. This CDR3 spans 12 amino acids. The ends were cut back, 6 bases at V and 5 bases at J, with 8 bases in the middle. The CDR3 DNA reads as TGTGCCAGCAGCTTTTTGGACAATGAGCAGTTCTTC. It translates to CASSFLDNEQFF.

This chain connects TRBV19 to TRBJ2-3; 8 nucleotides match TRBD1. The V and J ends lost 5 bases and 4 bases, in that order; junction bases with no gene match: 5. The CDR3 loop spans 14 amino acids. Per the germline V gene, CDR1 is LNHDA and CDR2 is SQIVND (reference sequence). In nucleotides, the CDR3 is TGTGCCAGTAGTGGGCAGGGGGCAGCAGATACGCAGTATTTT. The encoded protein is CASSGQGAADTQYF.

This clonotype has ten or more counts. The rearrangement joins TRBV7-3 to TRBJ2-2; 7 bases fit TRBD1. The CDR3 runs to 16 residues. J was trimmed by 2 bases and V by 0 bases; bases with no gene match: 3. The V gene's germline CDR1 is SGHTA and CDR2 FQGTGA. CDR3 sequence reads: CASSLTTGRNTGELFF. CDR3 DNA sequence: TGTGCCAGCAGCTTAACGACAGGGAGAAACACCGGGGAGCTGTTTTTT.

This clonotype has at least ten counts. This chain joins TRBV5-6 and TRBJ2-3; 13 positions agree with TRBD2. V lost 5 bases to trimming and J lost 3 bases; unmatched junction nucleotides: 9. The germline V gene has CDR1 SGHDT and CDR2 YYEEEE. The CDR3 has 17 amino acids. The CDR3, as DNA: TGTGCCAGCAGGCCTAGAACGACTAGCGGGGGGACAGATACGCAGTATTTT. It translates to CASRPRTTSGGTDTQYF.

In this sample, this clonotype turned up many times. The gene calls are TRBV10-2 and TRBJ1-5, with D possibly TRBD1 on 5 matching bases. CDR1 is WSHSY and CDR2 is SAAADI in the germline V gene. The CDR3 contains 14 residues. The ends were cut back, 6 bases at V and 5 bases at J, with 14 bases in the middle. This chain's CDR3 is CASSMRQYHQPQHF. DNA for the CDR3: TGCGCCAGCAGCATGAGACAGTACCATCAGCCCCAGCATTTT.

This clonotype was seen many times. The chain joins TRBV15 to TRBJ2-5; the D gene is possibly TRBD1 (6 bases). Trimming stripped 1 base from V and 5 bases from J, with 14 bases between. Germline V gene data show CDR1 as LNHNV and CDR2 as YYDKDF (reference sequence). The CDR3 runs 15 residues. The CDR3 region is CATSRGPQGSETQYF. The CDR3, as DNA: TGTGCCACCAGCAGAGGACCTCAGGGGTCGGAGACCCAGTACTTC.

The gene calls are TRBV12-3 or TRBV12-4 and TRBJ2-3, with 8 positions matching TRBD1. The J segment lost 0 bases and the V segment lost 5 bases, leaving 7 bases of the junction unmatched. CDR3 length: 16 amino acids. CDR3 residues: CASSGTTGASTDTQYF. DNA for the CDR3: TGTGCCAGCAGTGGAACGACAGGGGCGAGCACAGATACGCAGTATTTT.

The sample holds one count of this clonotype. V and J are TRBV7-3 and TRBJ2-2; TRBD1 matches 9 bases. V gave up 6 bases and J gave up 3 bases; unmatched junction bases: 5. The CDR3 runs to 15 residues. Germline CDR1 SGHTA, CDR2 FQGTGA. Written as DNA, the CDR3 is TGTGCCAGCAGTCCCGGGACAGGGCACACCGGGGAGCTGTTTTTT. Protein product: CASSPGTGHTGELFF.

This clonotype was observed a handful of times. The chain uses TRBV4-1 and TRBJ2-7; 7 nucleotides match TRBD1. Unmatched junction bases numbered 13, after V lost 6 bases and J lost 2 bases. CDR3 size: 16 residues. Germline lookup yields CDR1 MGHRA and CDR2 YSYEKL. The CDR3 DNA sequence: TGCGCCAGCAGGAGCCAACCCGGGACAGAGGCCTACGAGCAGTACTTC. It yields the protein CASRSQPGTEAYEQYF.

This clonotype was seen ten or more times. J is TRBJ2-7 and V is TRBV27, with TRBD1 identical over 11 bases. V lost 5 bases to trimming and J lost 0 bases; unmatched junction nucleotides: 6. This CDR3 is 16 amino acids long. Per the germline V gene, CDR1 is MNHEY and CDR2 is SMNVEV (reference sequence). For the CDR3, the DNA is TGTGCCAGCAGTATAGTCGGGACAGGGGGCTCCTACGAGCAGTACTTC. This sequence encodes CASSIVGTGGSYEQYF.

The sample holds a few counts of this clonotype. The V call is TRBV20-1, the J call TRBJ1-5, with 8 bases fitting TRBD1. This CDR3 contains 15 residues. The V gene end was trimmed by 3 bases and the J gene end by 7 bases; junction bases not matched to a gene: 11. The germline gives CDR1 DFQATT, CDR2 SNEGSKA (reference sequence). The CDR3, as DNA: TGCAGTGCTAGTTTGACAGGACAGGGAACACAGCCCCAGCATTTT. This codes for CSASLTGQGTQPQHF.

This clonotype has a count of ten or more. The chain recombines TRBV25-1 with TRBJ2-3; no clear D. The germline V gene encodes CDR1 MGHDK and CDR2 SYGVNS. The CDR3 runs to 16 residues. V lost 2 bases, J lost 3 bases, and 15 bases lay in between. CDR3 amino acids: CASSEGKRISTDTQYF. The DNA of the CDR3 is TGTGCCAGCAGTGAAGGAAAAAGGATTTCGACAGATACGCAGTATTTT.

The gene calls are TRBV27 and TRBJ1-2; 9 bases match TRBD1. The J segment lost 4 bases and the V segment lost 2 bases, leaving 2 bases of the junction unmatched. The CDR3 is made up of 14 amino acids. Germline values: CDR1 MNHEY, CDR2 SMNVEV (reference sequence). CDR3 residues: CASSLTTGGYGYTF. CDR3 DNA sequence: TGTGCCAGCAGTTTAACGACAGGGGGCTATGGCTACACCTTC.

The V and J genes are TRBV11-2 and TRBJ1-1; 9 nucleotides line up with TRBD1. The CDR3 is made up of 16 amino acids. V trimming: 6 bases; J trimming: 0 bases; junction bases outside the gene matches: 8. Germline loops: CDR1 SGHAT, CDR2 FQNNGV. The chain's CDR3 is CASRPMTGGMNTEAFF. CDR3 nucleotide sequence: TGTGCCAGCAGACCGATGACAGGGGGTATGAACACTGAAGCTTTCTTT.

This clonotype has at least ten counts. CDR3 loop: CASSLTGQGAYYEQFF. The CDR3 DNA sequence: TGTGCCAGCAGCTTAACGGGGCAGGGGGCGTACTATGAGCAGTTCTTC. This chain uses TRBV7-3 with TRBJ2-1; TRBD1 aligns across 8 bases. This CDR3 has 16 residues. After removal of 0 bases from V and 8 bases from J, the junction contained 9 bases not matched to a gene. Per the germline V gene, CDR1 is SGHTA and CDR2 is FQGTGA.

This clonotype appeared a few times. The chain is built from TRBV20-1 and TRBJ1-1; D not resolved. Trimming took off 7 bases at V and 1 base at J, with 7 bases between the two ends. The germline CDR1 and CDR2 sequences are DFQATT and SNEGSKA (reference sequence). The CDR3 covers 11 residues. The DNA of the CDR3 is TGCAGTGGGGTCGAGAACACTGAAGCTTTCTTT. The encoded protein is CSGVENTEAFF.

The chain is built from TRBV6-2 or TRBV6-3 and TRBJ1-1; D remains ambiguous. Germline V gene data show CDR1 as MNHEY and CDR2 as SVGEGT. V lost 8 bases, J lost 8 bases, and 12 bases lay in between. This CDR3 has 11 residues. CDR3 coding DNA: TGTGCCAGCTCGCCGGGAGCCGAAGCTTTCTTT. It is translated as CASSPGAEAFF.